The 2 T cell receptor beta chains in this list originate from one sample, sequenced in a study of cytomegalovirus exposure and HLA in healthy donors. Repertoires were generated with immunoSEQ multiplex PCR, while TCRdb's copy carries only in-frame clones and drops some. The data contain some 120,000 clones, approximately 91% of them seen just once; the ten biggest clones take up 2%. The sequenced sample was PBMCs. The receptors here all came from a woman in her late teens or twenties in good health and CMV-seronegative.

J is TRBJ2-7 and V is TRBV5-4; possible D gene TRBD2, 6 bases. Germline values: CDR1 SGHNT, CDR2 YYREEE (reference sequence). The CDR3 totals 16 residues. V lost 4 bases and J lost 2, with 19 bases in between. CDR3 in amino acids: CASSGGTAGMAYEQYF. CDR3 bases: TGTGCCAGCAGCGGGGGGACCGCTGGGATGGCCTACGAGCAGTACTTC.

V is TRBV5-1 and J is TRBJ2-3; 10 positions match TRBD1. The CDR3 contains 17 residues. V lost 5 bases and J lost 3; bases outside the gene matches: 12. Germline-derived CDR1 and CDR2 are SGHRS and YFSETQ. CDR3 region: CASRDAGQGEFTDTQYF. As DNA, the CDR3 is TGCGCCAGCAGAGATGCCGGACAGGGGGAATTTACAGATACGCAGTATTTT.